This TCR beta chain was observed in a study of blood T cell repertoires in COVID-19. Clones were read by immunoSEQ multiplex PCR, and TCRdb kept only the in-frame ones, dropping some. The sample has hundreds of thousands of clones; about 86% are singletons. Germline V lookup: CDR1 SGDLS, CDR2 YYNGEE. V dropped 4 bases and J dropped 6; count of bases not matched to a gene: 12. The length of the CDR3 is 15 residues. The receptor was derived from a woman aged 45-65 years with acute COVID-19. The J gene is TRBJ1-2, the V gene TRBV9; 7 bases agree with TRBD1. Source material: PBMCs or T cells enriched from blood (not recorded which). CDR3 DNA: TGTGCCAGCAGCAAAAGCCTACAGGGGACGGATGGCTACACCTTC. Translated: CASSKSLQGTDGYTF.